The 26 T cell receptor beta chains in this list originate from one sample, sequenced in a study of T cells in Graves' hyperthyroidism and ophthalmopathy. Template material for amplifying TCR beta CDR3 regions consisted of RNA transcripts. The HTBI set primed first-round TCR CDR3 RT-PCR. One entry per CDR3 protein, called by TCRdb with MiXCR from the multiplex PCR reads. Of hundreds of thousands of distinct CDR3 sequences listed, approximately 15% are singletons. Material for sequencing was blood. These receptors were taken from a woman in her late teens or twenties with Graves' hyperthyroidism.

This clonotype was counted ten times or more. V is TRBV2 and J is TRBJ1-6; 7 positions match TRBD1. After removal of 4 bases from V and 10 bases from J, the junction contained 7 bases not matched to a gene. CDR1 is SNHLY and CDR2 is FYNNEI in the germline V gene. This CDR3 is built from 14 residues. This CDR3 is CASSVGQGGSPLHF. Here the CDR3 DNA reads TGTGCCAGCAGTGTTGGGCAGGGGGGCTCACCCCTCCACTTT.

CDR3 bases: TGCGCCAGCAGCCAAGATGTGTCACCCCTCCACTTT. The encoded protein is CASSQDVSPLHF. The V call is TRBV4-1, the J call TRBJ1-6, with D uncertain. Per the germline V gene, CDR1 is MGHRA and CDR2 is YSYEKL. This CDR3 contains 12 residues. V was pared by 0 bases and J by 10 bases, with 4 bases between.

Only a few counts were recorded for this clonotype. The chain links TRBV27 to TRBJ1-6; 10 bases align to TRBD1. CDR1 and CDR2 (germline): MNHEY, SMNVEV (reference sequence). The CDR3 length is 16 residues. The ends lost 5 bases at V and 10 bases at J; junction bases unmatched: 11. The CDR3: CASSLRLGQGESPLHF. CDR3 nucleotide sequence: TGTGCCAGCAGTCTACGTCTCGGACAGGGGGAATCACCCCTCCACTTT.

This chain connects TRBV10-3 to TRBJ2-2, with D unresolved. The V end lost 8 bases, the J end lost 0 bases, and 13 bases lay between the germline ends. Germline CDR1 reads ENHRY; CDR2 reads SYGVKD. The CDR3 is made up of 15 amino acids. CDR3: CAIGTYGPNTGELFF. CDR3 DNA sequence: TGTGCCATCGGTACCTACGGACCGAACACCGGGGAGCTGTTTTTT.

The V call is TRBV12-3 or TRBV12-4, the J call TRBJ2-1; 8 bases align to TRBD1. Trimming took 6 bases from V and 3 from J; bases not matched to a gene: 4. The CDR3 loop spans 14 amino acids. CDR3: CASRSGGRYNEQFF. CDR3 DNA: TGTGCCAGCAGATCAGGGGGCCGCTACAATGAGCAGTTCTTC.

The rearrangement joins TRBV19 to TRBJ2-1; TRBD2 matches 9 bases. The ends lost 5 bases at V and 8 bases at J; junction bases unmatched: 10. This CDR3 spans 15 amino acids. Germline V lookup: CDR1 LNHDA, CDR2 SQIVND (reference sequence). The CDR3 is CASSPQREVGHEQFF. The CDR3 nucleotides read TGTGCCAGTAGTCCCCAGCGGGAGGTCGGTCATGAGCAGTTCTTC.

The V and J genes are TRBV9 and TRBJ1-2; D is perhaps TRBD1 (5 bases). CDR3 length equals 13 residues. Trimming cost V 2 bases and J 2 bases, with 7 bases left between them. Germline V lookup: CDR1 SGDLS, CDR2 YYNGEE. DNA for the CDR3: TGTGCCAGCAGCGTTTCAGGGAACTATGGCTACACCTTC. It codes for CASSVSGNYGYTF.

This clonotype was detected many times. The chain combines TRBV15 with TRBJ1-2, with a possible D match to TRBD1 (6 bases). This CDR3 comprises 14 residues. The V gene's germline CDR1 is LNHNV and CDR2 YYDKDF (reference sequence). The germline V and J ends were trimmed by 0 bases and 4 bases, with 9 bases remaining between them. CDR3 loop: CATSRDIGGYGYTF. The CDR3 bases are TGTGCCACCAGCAGAGATATAGGGGGCTATGGCTACACCTTC.

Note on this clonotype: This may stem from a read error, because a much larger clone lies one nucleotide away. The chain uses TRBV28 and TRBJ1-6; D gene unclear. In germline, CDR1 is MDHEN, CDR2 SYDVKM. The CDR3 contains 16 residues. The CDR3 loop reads CASSFPRTGDYSPPHF. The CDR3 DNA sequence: TGTGCCAGCAGTTTCCCTCGGACCGGTGACTATTCACCCCCCCACTTT.

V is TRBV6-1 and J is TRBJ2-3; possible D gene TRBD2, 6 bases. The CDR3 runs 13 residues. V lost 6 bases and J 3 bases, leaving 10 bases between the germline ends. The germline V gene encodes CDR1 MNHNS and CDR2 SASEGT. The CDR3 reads CASRDYGTDTQYF. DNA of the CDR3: TGTGCCAGCAGGGACTACGGGACAGATACGCAGTATTTT.

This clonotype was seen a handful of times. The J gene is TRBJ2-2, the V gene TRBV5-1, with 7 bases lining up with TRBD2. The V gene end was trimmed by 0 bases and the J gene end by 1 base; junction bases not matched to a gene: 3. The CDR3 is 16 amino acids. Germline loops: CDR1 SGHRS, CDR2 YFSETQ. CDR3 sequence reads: CASSLDPSGNTGELFF. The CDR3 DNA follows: TGCGCCAGCAGCTTGGATCCTAGCGGGAACACCGGGGAGCTGTTTTTT.

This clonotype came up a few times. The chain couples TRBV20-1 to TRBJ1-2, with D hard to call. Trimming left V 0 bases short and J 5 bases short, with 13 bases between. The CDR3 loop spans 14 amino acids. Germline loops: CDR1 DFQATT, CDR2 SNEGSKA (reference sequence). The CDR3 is CSARDHETIYGYTF. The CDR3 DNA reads TGCAGTGCTAGAGATCATGAGACGATTTATGGCTACACCTTC.

CDR3 in amino acids: CASSLVWGDEQFF. The CDR3 DNA follows: TGTGCCAGCAGCTTAGTTTGGGGGGATGAGCAGTTCTTC. The V call is TRBV11-3, the J call TRBJ2-1, with TRBD2 as a possible D gene (6 bases). This CDR3 is 13 amino acids long. V shed 1 base and J shed 8 bases, with 9 bases lying between them. Germline CDR1 reads SGHNT; CDR2 reads YENEEA.

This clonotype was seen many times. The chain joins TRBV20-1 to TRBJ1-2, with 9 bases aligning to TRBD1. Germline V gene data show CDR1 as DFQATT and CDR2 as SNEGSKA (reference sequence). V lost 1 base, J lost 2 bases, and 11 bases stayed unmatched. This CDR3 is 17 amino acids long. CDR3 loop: CSARVELGTGTNYGYTF. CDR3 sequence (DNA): TGCAGTGCTAGAGTCGAGTTGGGGACAGGGACGAACTATGGCTACACCTTC.

This CDR3 reads CAISESRGRLAGELFF. The CDR3 coding sequence is TGTGCCATCAGTGAGTCAAGGGGGCGCTTGGCCGGGGAGCTGTTTTTT. The chain joins TRBV10-3 to TRBJ2-2, with 7 bases matching TRBD1. CDR3 length: 16 amino acids. CDR1 is ENHRY and CDR2 is SYGVKD in the germline V gene. The V and J ends lost 0 bases and 6 bases, in that order; junction bases with no gene match: 7.

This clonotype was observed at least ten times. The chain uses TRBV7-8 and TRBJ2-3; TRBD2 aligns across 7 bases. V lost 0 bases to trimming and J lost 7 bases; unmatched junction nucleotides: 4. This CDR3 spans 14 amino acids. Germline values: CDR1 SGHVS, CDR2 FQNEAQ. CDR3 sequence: CASSLATSTNTQYF. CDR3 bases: TGTGCCAGCAGCTTAGCGACTAGCACGAATACGCAGTATTTT.

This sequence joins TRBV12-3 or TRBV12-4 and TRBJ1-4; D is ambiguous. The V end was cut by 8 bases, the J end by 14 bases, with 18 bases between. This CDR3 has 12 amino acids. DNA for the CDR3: TGTGCCAGCCGCTTAAGTGGCGCGGGTCTGTTTTTT. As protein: CASRLSGAGLFF.

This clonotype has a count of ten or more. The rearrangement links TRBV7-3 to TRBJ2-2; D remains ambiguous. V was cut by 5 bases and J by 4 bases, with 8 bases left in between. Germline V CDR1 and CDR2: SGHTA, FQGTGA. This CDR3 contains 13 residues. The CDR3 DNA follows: TGTGCCAGCAGCCCCTCCCGCACCGGGGAGCTGTTTTTT. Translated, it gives CASSPSRTGELFF.

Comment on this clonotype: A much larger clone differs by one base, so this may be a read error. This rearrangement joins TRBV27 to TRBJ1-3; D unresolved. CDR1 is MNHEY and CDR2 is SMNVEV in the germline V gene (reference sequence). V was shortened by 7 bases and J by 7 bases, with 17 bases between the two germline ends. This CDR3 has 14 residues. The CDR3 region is CASKKTRLENTIYF. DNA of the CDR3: TGTGCCAGCAAAAAAACTCGTCTCGAGAACACCATATATTTT.

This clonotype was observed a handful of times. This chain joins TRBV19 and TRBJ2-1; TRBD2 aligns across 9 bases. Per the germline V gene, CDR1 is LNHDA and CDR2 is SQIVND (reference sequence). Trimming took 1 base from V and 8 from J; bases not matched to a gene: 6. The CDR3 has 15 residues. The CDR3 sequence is CASSIAGGGEYEQFF. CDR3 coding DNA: TGTGCCAGTAGTATAGCGGGCGGGGGGGAGTATGAGCAGTTCTTC.

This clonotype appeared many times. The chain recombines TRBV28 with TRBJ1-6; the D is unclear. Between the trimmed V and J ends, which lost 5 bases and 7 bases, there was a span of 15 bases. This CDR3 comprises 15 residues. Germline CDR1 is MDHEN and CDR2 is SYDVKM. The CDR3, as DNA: TGTGCCAGCAGTACCAGTCGGGGAGACAATTCACCCCTCCACTTT. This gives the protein CASSTSRGDNSPLHF.

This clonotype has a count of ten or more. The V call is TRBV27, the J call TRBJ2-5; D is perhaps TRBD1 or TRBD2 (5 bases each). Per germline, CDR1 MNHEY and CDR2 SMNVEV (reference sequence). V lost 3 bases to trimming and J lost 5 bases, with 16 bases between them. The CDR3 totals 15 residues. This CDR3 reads CASSLDSLGTETQYF. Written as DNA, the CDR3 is TGTGCCAGCAGTTTGGACTCCTTGGGGACGGAGACCCAGTACTTC.

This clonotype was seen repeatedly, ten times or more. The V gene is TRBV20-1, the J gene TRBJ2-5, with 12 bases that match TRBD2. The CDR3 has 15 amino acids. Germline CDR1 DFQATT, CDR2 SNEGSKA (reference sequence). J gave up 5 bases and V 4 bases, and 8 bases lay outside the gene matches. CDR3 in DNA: TGCAGTGCTACCCCACCGACTAGCGGGGGCGAGACCCAGTACTTC. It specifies CSATPPTSGGETQYF.

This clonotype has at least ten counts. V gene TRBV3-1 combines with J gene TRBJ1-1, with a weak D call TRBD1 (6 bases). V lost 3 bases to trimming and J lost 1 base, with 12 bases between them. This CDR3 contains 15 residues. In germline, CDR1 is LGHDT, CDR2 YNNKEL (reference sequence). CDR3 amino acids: CASSHLRGGNTEAFF. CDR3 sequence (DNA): TGTGCCAGCAGCCACCTAAGGGGGGGGAACACTGAAGCTTTCTTT.

The CDR3 DNA is TGTGCCAGCAGCACCAGGAGGAACACTGAAGCTTTCTTT. It specifies CASSTRRNTEAFF. The chain couples TRBV6-2 or TRBV6-3 to TRBJ1-1; D remains unclear. The germline gives CDR1 MNHEY, CDR2 SVGEGT. This CDR3 is 13 amino acids long. V lost 6 bases, J lost 1 base, and 9 bases lay in between.

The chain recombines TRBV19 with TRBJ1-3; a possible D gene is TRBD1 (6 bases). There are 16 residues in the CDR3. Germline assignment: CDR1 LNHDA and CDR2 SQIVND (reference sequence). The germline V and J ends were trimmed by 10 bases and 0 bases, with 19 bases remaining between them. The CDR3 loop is CATSPGQGFSGNTIYF. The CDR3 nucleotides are TGTGCCACGAGTCCGGGACAAGGCTTCTCTGGAAACACCATATATTTT.